The 2 T cell receptor beta chains presented below share a single source sample, sequenced in a study of glioma-infiltrating T cells. The iRepertoire nested amplicon-rescue multiplex PCR amplified TCR alpha and beta CDR3s from RNA. Using its own MiXCR run on the multiplex PCR reads, TCRdb lists one record per CDR3 protein. Here the sample spans about 99,000 distinct CDR3 sequences, 25% to 35% being singletons. Sequencing was done on a sample of glioma tissue, nonneoplastic brain tissue, or PBMCs (not recorded which). The receptor set was obtained from a human donor with low-grade glioma or glioblastoma, undergoing nonglioma brain surgery, or in good health (not recorded which).

This clonotype has more than one count but fewer than ten. The genes are TRBV11-2 and TRBJ1-4, with D maybe TRBD1 (5 bases). The CDR3 has 13 amino acids. Trimming pared 4 bases from V and 8 bases from J, leaving 11 bases between. Germline-derived CDR1 and CDR2 are SGHAT and FQNNGV. In DNA form, the CDR3 reads TGTGCCAGCAGCTCGGGGACGCACGAAAAACTGTTTTTT. This encodes CASSSGTHEKLFF.

Comments on this clonotype: This clone may be a read error of a much larger clone one base away. CDR3 sequence reads: CATVGGGGLYGQYF. In DNA form, the CDR3 reads TGTGCCACCGTAGGAGGGGGGGGGCTCTACGGGCAGTACTTC. The chain recombines TRBV6-6 with TRBJ2-7, with D perhaps TRBD2 (7 bases). Germline lookup yields CDR1 MNHNY and CDR2 SVGAGI (reference sequence). The CDR3 length is 14 residues.